The 20 T cell receptor beta chains given below trace back to one sample, sequenced in a study of vaccination and CD4 T cells after COVID-19. No antigen has been identified for these receptors. At the Johns Hopkins FTIC core, DNA taken from cultured CD4+ T cells was sequenced by way of the Oncomine TCR Beta short-read assay. TCRdb reanalysed the PCR reads using MiXCR and keeps one entry per CDR3 protein. This table has roughly 10,000 distinct CDR3 sequences, 70% to 75% appearing once. Described treatment: roughly 10-day PBMC culture with coronavirus spike peptide pools or control peptides (ViraFEST assay). Sample: CD4+ T cells from blood, cultured in vitro. These receptors came from a human donor who had recovered from COVID-19.

This clonotype was seen a single time. This chain joins TRBV11-2 and TRBJ1-1; D is possibly TRBD1 (5 bases). V lost 3 bases and J lost 10, with 18 bases in between. Germline V gene data show CDR1 as SGHAT and CDR2 as FQNNGV. The CDR3 loop spans 14 amino acids. CDR3 coding DNA: TGTGCCAGCAGCTTGGCGAGGGGTCAGGGTGGAGCTTTCTTT. It encodes CASSLARGQGGAFF.

This clonotype was recorded a few times. V usage is TRBV20-1 and J usage is TRBJ1-5; D unresolved. From germline, CDR1 is DFQATT and CDR2 SNEGSKA (reference sequence). The V and J ends lost 5 bases and 3 bases respectively, with 14 bases between them. This CDR3 region has 14 residues. The CDR3 coding sequence is TGCAGTGCTCGAGGAGGCAACCCCAATCAGCCCCAGCATTTT. Its protein product is CSARGGNPNQPQHF.

This clonotype was picked up one time. The chain links TRBV4-1 to TRBJ1-5, with 8 bases identical to TRBD1. Germline trimming cut 3 bases from V and 5 bases from J; bases unmatched to any gene: 9. CDR1 and CDR2 (germline): MGHRA, YSYEKL. The CDR3 length is 16 residues. The CDR3 loop reads CASSQTPGQAHQPQHF. The CDR3 bases are TGCGCCAGCAGCCAGACACCGGGACAGGCACATCAGCCCCAGCATTTT.

This rearrangement joins TRBV20-1 to TRBJ1-2, with D unclear. This CDR3 spans 13 amino acids. Germline V CDR1 and CDR2: DFQATT, SNEGSKA (reference sequence). Trimming left V 2 bases short and J 4 bases short, with 11 bases between. CDR3 sequence reads: CSARSPRSYGYTF. The CDR3 coding sequence is TGCAGTGCTAGATCCCCCCGGTCCTATGGCTACACCTTC.

The chain recombines TRBV6-5 with TRBJ1-6, with D unclear. The germline V and J ends were trimmed by 0 bases and 5 bases, with 8 bases remaining between them. There are 15 residues in the CDR3. Germline V lookup: CDR1 MNHEY, CDR2 SVGAGI. The CDR3 here is CASSYSTRNNSPLHF. DNA for the CDR3: TGTGCCAGCAGTTACTCGACCAGAAATAATTCACCCCTCCACTTT.

The chain has TRBV6-1 and TRBJ2-3; 8 nucleotides align to TRBD2. CDR3 size: 12 residues. V lost 11 bases, J lost 0 bases, and 1 base stayed unmatched. Germline V lookup: CDR1 MNHNS, CDR2 SASEGT. The CDR3 DNA reads as TGTGCCGCTAGCGGGAGCACAGATACGCAGTATTTT. This encodes CAASGSTDTQYF.

The chain uses TRBV12-3 or TRBV12-4 and TRBJ2-5, with 13 positions matching TRBD2. J was trimmed by 5 bases and V by 4 bases; bases with no gene match: 10. The CDR3 totals 17 residues. This chain's CDR3 is CASSSAGLAGVRETQYF. CDR3 DNA: TGTGCCAGCAGTTCGGCCGGACTAGCGGGAGTTCGGGAGACCCAGTACTTC.

The rearrangement joins TRBV6-4 to TRBJ1-5; D unclear. Germline lookup yields CDR1 MRHNA and CDR2 SNTAGT. Deletions cut 5 bases from V and 2 bases from J, with 7 bases between. The CDR3 covers 13 residues. The chain's CDR3 is CASSREGNQPQHF. In nucleotides, the CDR3 is TGTGCCAGCAGTAGGGAGGGCAATCAGCCCCAGCATTTT.

V and J are TRBV20-1 and TRBJ1-2, with a weak D call TRBD1 (6 bases). Looked up from germline, CDR1 is DFQATT and CDR2 is SNEGSKA (reference sequence). The V and J ends lost 0 bases and 4 bases respectively, with 12 bases between them. CDR3 length: 14 residues. CDR3 residues: CSARDPRTVYGYTF. DNA of the CDR3: TGCAGTGCTAGAGACCCTAGGACAGTCTATGGCTACACCTTC.

The sample holds one count of this clonotype. The chain joins TRBV6-5 to TRBJ1-5; unclear D gene. The CDR3 is 15 residues long. The germline V gene has CDR1 MNHEY and CDR2 SVGAGI. The ends were cut back, 3 bases at V and 0 bases at J, with 9 bases in the middle. This CDR3 is CASSYSDYSNQPQHF. The DNA for the CDR3 is TGTGCCAGCAGTTATTCAGATTATAGCAATCAGCCCCAGCATTTT.

The rearrangement uses TRBV20-1 and TRBJ2-3; 16 bases fit TRBD2. Germline CDR1 is DFQATT and CDR2 is SNEGSKA (reference sequence). The CDR3 contains 16 residues. J was trimmed by 4 bases and V by 5 bases; bases with no gene match: 6. CDR3 sequence: CSAGPGLAGGADTQYF. The DNA for the CDR3 is TGCAGTGCTGGTCCGGGACTAGCGGGAGGGGCAGATACGCAGTATTTT.

This chain joins TRBV28 and TRBJ1-4; TRBD1 is a possible D gene (5 bases). Per germline, CDR1 MDHEN and CDR2 SYDVKM. The CDR3 extends over 13 amino acids. Trimming took off 8 bases at V and 0 bases at J, with 7 bases between the two ends. The CDR3: CASGGATNEKLFF. Here the CDR3 DNA reads TGTGCCAGCGGAGGGGCAACTAATGAAAAACTGTTTTTT.

The rearrangement joins TRBV4-3 to TRBJ2-7; 7 bases line up with TRBD1. J was trimmed by 2 bases and V by 2 bases; bases with no gene match: 6. CDR3 length: 15 residues. Germline V lookup: CDR1 LGHNA, CDR2 YSLEER. CDR3 nucleotide sequence: TGCGCCAGCAGCCAATCAGGACAGGTAACCTACGAGCAGTACTTC. This codes for CASSQSGQVTYEQYF.

The chain recombines TRBV15 with TRBJ2-3, with 7 nucleotides matching TRBD2. Germline CDR1 is LNHNV and CDR2 is YYDKDF (reference sequence). The CDR3 length is 16 residues. Trimming took 1 base from V and 4 from J; bases not matched to a gene: 8. The CDR3 DNA reads as TGTGCCACCAGCAGAGTGGACGGGAGGCCCCCAGATACGCAGTATTTT. Protein product: CATSRVDGRPPDTQYF.

The V gene is TRBV15, the J gene TRBJ2-7, with 8 positions matching TRBD2. This CDR3 region has 15 residues. Germline V gives CDR1 LNHNV, CDR2 YYDKDF (reference sequence). After removal of 0 bases from V and 7 bases from J, the junction contained 8 bases not matched to a gene. CDR3 DNA: TGTGCCACCAGCAGAGATCTACCGGGAGGGAATGAGCAGTACTTC. This translates into CATSRDLPGGNEQYF.

The gene calls are TRBV20-1 and TRBJ2-5, with D possibly TRBD2 on 7 matching bases. V gave up 6 bases and J gave up 1 base, with 15 bases separating them. The CDR3 loop spans 14 amino acids. Germline V CDR1 and CDR2: DFQATT, SNEGSKA (reference sequence). The CDR3 DNA is TGCAGTGCCACCCACGGGGGGCGCCAAGAGACCCAGTACTTC. It specifies CSATHGGRQETQYF.

The genes are TRBV20-1 and TRBJ1-5; maybe TRBD1 (5 bases). Deletions cut 5 bases from V and 1 base from J, with 12 bases between. The germline gives CDR1 DFQATT, CDR2 SNEGSKA (reference sequence). This CDR3 spans 14 amino acids. Here the CDR3 reads CSAFGWGSNQPQHF. The CDR3 region has the DNA TGCAGTGCTTTCGGTTGGGGGAGCAATCAGCCCCAGCATTTT.

This chain links TRBV6-1 with TRBJ2-2, with D hard to call. The CDR3 sequence is 14 residues long. The V end was cut by 6 bases, the J end by 2 bases, with 10 bases between. The germline V gene encodes CDR1 MNHNS and CDR2 SASEGT. CDR3 sequence (DNA): TGTGCCAGCAGCACGCAACGAAACACCGGGGAGCTGTTTTTT. Translated: CASSTQRNTGELFF.

This clonotype was seen a handful of times. The chain is built from TRBV27 and TRBJ2-7; TRBD2 might be the D (5 bases). Germline CDR1 and CDR2: MNHEY and SMNVEV (reference sequence). The germline V and J ends were trimmed by 7 bases and 0 bases, with 16 bases remaining between them. This CDR3 is 15 amino acids long. CDR3 loop: CASTRIGKFSYEQYF. CDR3 in DNA: TGTGCCAGCACCCGAATCGGGAAGTTCTCCTACGAGCAGTACTTC.

A single count supports this clonotype. The rearrangement links TRBV28 to TRBJ2-7; TRBD2 aligns across 11 bases. Germline V lookup: CDR1 MDHEN, CDR2 SYDVKM. This CDR3 contains 20 residues. V gave up 3 bases and J gave up 0 bases; unmatched junction bases: 16. The CDR3 here is CASSFPPWGLAEGSSYEQYF. The CDR3 nucleotides are TGTGCCAGCAGTTTCCCCCCTTGGGGACTAGCGGAGGGGAGCTCCTACGAGCAGTACTTC.